The clone carrying this TCR beta chain has only a few counts. Produced via immunoSEQ multiplex PCR; TCRdb's table is partial and in-frame only. The table records approximately 730,000 clones, 80% to 90% of them present only once. This entry comes from a study of shared T cell receptors in the human thymus. In addition, the sample was reused for a study of human thymus T cells.

The origin of this receptor is a girl under two years old with a congenital heart defect. What was sequenced was thymocytes.

This CDR3 reads CASSQERGTLRGPANSPLHF. The CDR3 nucleotides read TGTGCCAGCAGCCAAGAGAGGGGGACCCTGCGGGGGCCGGCGAATTCACCCCTCCACTTT. V gene TRBV14 combines with J gene TRBJ1-6, with a weak D call TRBD1 (6 bases). The V gene's germline CDR1 is SGHDN and CDR2 FVKESK. CDR3 size: 20 residues. With 0 bases removed from V and 7 bases from J, the gap between germline ends came to 25 bases.